These 15 T cell receptor beta chains came from one sample sequenced in a study of molecular identifiers for immune sequencing clone quantification. TCRdb passed the PCR reads through MiXCR, listing each CDR3 protein once. The table shows hundreds of thousands of distinct CDR3 sequences, with approximately 24% occurring only once. Sequenced sample: naive CD8+ T cells from blood, with Jurkat cell RNA spiked in. Sample subset: FACS-sorted CD8+CD4-CCR7+CD45RA+ naive T cells. The source of these receptors is a human donor in good health. Some libraries in this study had Jurkat cell RNA spiked in.

This clonotype appeared a few times. The chain has TRBV19 and TRBJ2-7; D is uncertain. CDR1 and CDR2 (germline): LNHDA, SQIVND (reference sequence). This CDR3 region has 12 residues. With 8 bases removed from V and 3 bases from J, the gap between germline ends came to 11 bases. The CDR3 spells CASSSLGYEQYF. In DNA form, the CDR3 reads TGTGCCAGTTCTAGTCTAGGCTACGAGCAGTACTTC.

This clonotype appeared many times. This sequence joins TRBV7-9 and TRBJ1-1; D unclear. Germline V gene data show CDR1 as SEHNR and CDR2 as FQNEAQ (reference sequence). The CDR3 is made up of 14 amino acids. With 1 base removed from V and 2 bases from J, the gap between germline ends came to 8 bases. The CDR3 DNA reads TGTGCCAGCAGCTTAGGTCAGATTAACACTGAAGCTTTCTTT. Protein: CASSLGQINTEAFF.

As for this clonotype: A much more abundant neighbour one base away suggests this may be a read error. The CDR3 DNA reads TGCGCCAGCAGCCAGGTGTTGGAGTCCGCGCAGTACTTC. Its protein is CASSQVLESAQYF. This chain connects TRBV4-3 to TRBJ2-7; no firm D call. This CDR3 contains 13 residues. Germline V gene lookup returns CDR1 LGHNA and CDR2 YSLEER. With 3 bases removed from V and 9 bases from J, the gap between germline ends came to 15 bases.

This clonotype occurred many times. V usage is TRBV9 and J usage is TRBJ2-3; 9 bases match TRBD2. Trimming at V came to 2 bases and at J to 2 bases, leaving 3 bases not matched to a gene. The V gene's germline CDR1 is SGDLS and CDR2 YYNGEE. There are 15 residues in the CDR3. This chain's CDR3 is CASSVGTSHTDTQYF. As DNA, the CDR3 is TGTGCCAGCAGCGTCGGGACTAGCCACACAGATACGCAGTATTTT.

The genes are TRBV9 and TRBJ2-2, with unresolved D. Per germline, CDR1 SGDLS and CDR2 YYNGEE. V was trimmed by 3 bases and J by 4 bases, leaving 16 bases between them. This CDR3 spans 16 amino acids. CDR3 coding DNA: TGTGCCAGCAGCGACCCCCCGTCCACTTTCACCGGGGAGCTGTTTTTT. Amino acids: CASSDPPSTFTGELFF.

This clonotype was detected once. Relative to the germline gene, one junction end is altered; a read error may explain this. The chain employs TRBV24-1 and TRBJ1-5; D remains unclear. CDR1 is KGHDR, CDR2 SFDVKD, per germline. This CDR3 has 16 residues. CDR3 in DNA: TGTGCCACCAGTGAAAACGGACTCCATCCCAATCTGCCCCAGCATTTT. Translation gives CATSENGLHPNLPQHF.

The rearrangement uses TRBV18 and TRBJ2-5; D call uncertain. The V gene lost 3 bases and the J gene lost 0 bases, with 11 bases spanning the gap. The CDR3 is 15 amino acids. Looked up from germline, CDR1 is KGHSH and CDR2 is LQKENI. The CDR3 nucleotides read TGTGCCAGCTCACCGGGCTCCATGTACCAAGAGACCCAGTACTTC. Its protein is CASSPGSMYQETQYF.

Many counts were recorded for this clonotype. This rearrangement joins TRBV20-1 to TRBJ2-3, with D maybe TRBD1 (5 bases). Trimming took off 1 base at V and 1 base at J, with 12 bases between the two ends. CDR3 length: 15 residues. The germline CDR1 and CDR2 sequences are DFQATT and SNEGSKA (reference sequence). The CDR3 DNA reads TGCAGTGCTAGAGTAAGCAGGGAAGGCACAGATACGCAGTATTTT. Its translation is CSARVSREGTDTQYF.

The gene calls are TRBV6-1 and TRBJ2-7; perhaps D is TRBD1 or TRBD2 (5 bases each). The V end was cut by 2 bases, the J end by 4 bases, with 9 bases between. Germline CDR1 reads MNHNS; CDR2 reads SASEGT. This CDR3 region has 13 residues. The chain's CDR3 is CASSESGQYEQYF. CDR3 bases: TGTGCCAGCAGTGAAAGCGGACAATACGAGCAGTACTTC.

The chain couples TRBV6-2 or TRBV6-3 to TRBJ1-2; 8 nucleotides line up with TRBD1. The CDR3 has 15 amino acids. From germline, CDR1 is MNHEY and CDR2 SVGEGT. With 6 bases clipped from V and 7 bases from J, the junction kept 13 bases outside the gene matches. Written as DNA, the CDR3 is TGTGCCAGCAGGGATATACAGGGGGGGTTTGCTGGCTACACCTTC. Amino acids: CASRDIQGGFAGYTF.

Points on this clonotype: A much bigger clone sits one base away, suggesting this may be a read error. The chain combines TRBV20-1 with TRBJ2-3, with D perhaps matching TRBD1 (6 bases). CDR3 length equals 15 residues. CDR1 is DFQATT and CDR2 is SNEGSKA in the germline V gene (reference sequence). V was trimmed by 3 bases and J by 3 bases, leaving 16 bases between them. CDR3 amino acids: CSARAQGKGTDTQYF. DNA for the CDR3: TGCAGTGCTAGGGCACAGGGAAAGGGTACAGATACGCAGTATTTT.

Regarding this clonotype: A read error is possible here, since a much larger clone lies one base away. The chain links TRBV6-2 or TRBV6-3 to TRBJ2-7; no clear D gene. CDR1 and CDR2 from the germline V gene are MNHEY and SVGEGT. The CDR3 covers 11 residues. CDR3 bases: TGTGCCAGCAGGACCGGGTCCGAGCAGCACTTC. As protein: CASRTGSEQHF.

This clonotype was observed a handful of times. V gene TRBV19 combines with J gene TRBJ2-7; 10 bases map to TRBD1. CDR1 is LNHDA, CDR2 SQIVND, per germline (reference sequence). V trimming: 11 bases; J trimming: 7 bases; junction bases outside the gene matches: 23. The CDR3 spans 17 residues. The CDR3 sequence: CASVPGTGAIQKGEQYF. The CDR3 region has the DNA TGTGCCTCGGTTCCGGGGACAGGGGCCATCCAGAAAGGAGAGCAGTACTTC. Filled out from reference TRBV19 and TRBJ2-7, the complete variable domain reads DGGITQSPKYLFRKEGQNVTLSCEQNLNHDAMYWYRQDPGQGLRLIYYSQIVNDFQKGDIAEGYSVSREKKESFPLTVTSAQKNPTAFYLCASVPGTGAIQKGEQYFGPGTRLTVT.

This clonotype was found many times. The chain uses TRBV29-1 and TRBJ2-7, with D unclear. The germline gives CDR1 SQVTM, CDR2 ANQGSEA. Trimming took 3 bases from V and 4 from J, leaving 16 bases between them. CDR3 size: 14 residues. The CDR3 sequence: CSVEGGSERYEQYF. The CDR3 nucleotides are TGCAGCGTTGAGGGTGGGTCGGAACGATACGAGCAGTACTTC.

V is TRBV9 and J is TRBJ2-3; no definite D call. Trimming cost V 0 bases and J 2 bases, with 7 bases left between them. This CDR3 has 14 amino acids. CDR1 is SGDLS, CDR2 YYNGEE, per germline. CDR3 sequence reads: CASSVAQDTDTQYF. The CDR3 region has the DNA TGTGCCAGCAGCGTAGCACAAGACACAGATACGCAGTATTTT.